The rows below give T cell receptor beta chains drawn from one sample of a study of PD-L1 blockade in urothelial cancer. Clones were read by immunoSEQ multiplex PCR, and TCRdb kept only the in-frame ones, dropping some. The sample includes some 48,000 clones, approximately 80% of them seen just once. Source: PBMCs, taken around atezolizumab (anti-PD-L1) treatment. All receptors derive from a man between 65 and 79 years old with urothelial cancer. Each CDR3 is given with its conserved first and last residue. Fields, in order: V gene, D gene, clone size, J gene, CDR3 protein, CDR3 DNA. The D gene is left open where the match is weak. Some rows mark clone size as missing; the rest say once, few, many or name a class of expanded clone.

TRBV6-6	NA	NA	TRBJ2-1	CASSFAGSGNEQFF	TGTGCCAGCAGTTTCGCAGGTAGCGGCAATGAGCAGTTCTTC
TRBV2	NA	NA	TRBJ1-1	CGSMNTEAFF	TGTGGCTCTATGAACACTGAAGCTTTCTTT
TRBV11-2	TRBD2	once	TRBJ2-5	CASKGRELEETQYF	TGTGCCAGCAAAGGGCGGGAGCTGGAGGAGACCCAGTACTTC
TRBV28	NA	NA	TRBJ1-2	CASRSGGRYGYTF	TGTGCCAGCAGAAGCGGAGGGCGCTATGGCTACACCTTC
TRBV9	NA	NA	TRBJ2-3	CASSVDSLDTQYF	TGTGCCAGCAGCGTAGATAGCTTAGATACGCAGTATTTT
TRBV30	TRBD1	once	TRBJ1-2	CAWKGDRNYGYTF	TGTGCCTGGAAAGGGGACAGGAACTATGGCTACACCTTC
TRBV18	NA	NA	TRBJ2-7	CASSPPFLGRERDEQYF	TGTGCCAGCTCACCACCGTTCCTCGGGAGAGAAAGGGACGAGCAGTACTTC
TRBV19	NA	few	TRBJ1-4	CASSISGIDEKLFF	TGTGCCAGTAGTATCTCAGGGATCGATGAAAAACTGTTTTTT
TRBV7-2	NA	NA	TRBJ1-3	CASSRVGGENTIYF	TGTGCCAGCAGCCGGGTGGGGGGTGAGAACACCATATATTTT
TRBV5-1	NA	few	TRBJ1-1	CASAVQGRDTEAFF	TGCGCCAGCGCGGTACAGGGCCGGGACACTGAAGCTTTCTTT
TRBV5-1	TRBD2	NA	TRBJ2-7	CASSLQLAGVAYEQYF	TGCGCCAGCAGCTTGCAGCTAGCGGGAGTGGCCTACGAGCAGTACTTC
TRBV9	TRBD2	once	TRBJ2-1	CASSGTLTSGSFYNEQFF	TGTGCCAGCAGCGGAACCTTAACTAGCGGGAGTTTCTACAATGAGCAGTTCTTC
TRBV5-1	TRBD2	once	TRBJ2-7	CASSSPRLAGEGSYEQYF	TGCGCCAGCAGCTCCCCGCGGCTAGCGGGAGAAGGCTCCTACGAGCAGTACTTC
TRBV15	NA	NA	TRBJ2-3	CATSREEGTNTQYF	TGTGCCACCAGCAGAGAGGAGGGCACGAATACGCAGTATTTT
TRBV7-2	NA	few	TRBJ2-7	CASSLEYTYEQYF	TGTGCCAGCAGCTTAGAATACACCTACGAGCAGTACTTC
TRBV5-6	NA	NA	TRBJ2-3	CASSSDSFGTDTQYF	TGTGCCAGCAGCTCCGACTCATTTGGGACAGATACGCAGTATTTT
TRBV2	TRBD1	NA	TRBJ2-1	CASSQGQGLLSEQFF	TGTGCCAGCAGCCAAGGACAGGGATTATTAAGTGAGCAGTTCTTC
TRBV6-1	NA	NA	TRBJ1-2	CATRAGTINGYTF	TGTGCCACCAGGGCCGGGACTATCAATGGCTACACCTTC
TRBV30	NA	few	TRBJ2-7	CAWSRVTYEQYF	TGTGCCTGGAGTCGGGTTACCTACGAGCAGTACTTC
TRBV10-2	TRBD1	NA	TRBJ2-5	CASSGTVKPQETQYF	TGCGCCAGCAGCGGGACAGTCAAACCTCAAGAGACCCAGTACTTC
TRBV18	NA	few	TRBJ2-1	CASSIATKNEQFF	TGTGCCAGCTCAATTGCTACGAAGAATGAGCAGTTCTTC
TRBV5-6	TRBD2	few	TRBJ2-1	CASSLGGRVEQFF	TGTGCCAGCAGCTTGGGAGGGAGGGTTGAGCAGTTCTTC
TRBV27	TRBD1	NA	TRBJ1-4	CASSDRGGEKLFF	TGTGCCAGCAGTGACAGGGGGGGTGAAAAACTGTTTTTT
TRBV28	NA	NA	TRBJ1-3	CASSWGGMESGNTIYF	TGTGCCAGCAGTTGGGGGGGCATGGAGTCTGGAAACACCATATATTTT
TRBV4-1	TRBD1	NA	TRBJ1-4	CASSLWTGDEKLFF	TGCGCCAGCAGCCTTTGGACAGGCGATGAAAAACTGTTTTTT
TRBV7-9	NA	NA	TRBJ2-1	CASSQRGISEQFF	TGTGCCAGCAGCCAACGCGGAATCAGTGAGCAGTTCTTC
TRBV11-3	NA	NA	TRBJ2-1	CASSPGTGEASEQFF	TGTGCCAGCAGCCCAGGAACAGGGGAGGCAAGTGAGCAGTTCTTC
TRBV18	TRBD1	NA	TRBJ1-1	CASSPLDRALTEAFF	TGTGCCAGCTCACCCCTTGACAGGGCCCTCACTGAAGCTTTCTTT
TRBV25-1	TRBD1	NA	TRBJ1-1	CASSETGGADTEAFF	TGTGCCAGCAGTGAGACAGGGGGCGCGGACACTGAAGCTTTCTTT
TRBV5-1	TRBD2	NA	TRBJ2-7	CASSLVAGGGEQYF	TGCGCCAGCAGCTTGGTCGCGGGGGGCGGCGAGCAGTACTTC
TRBV19	TRBD1	NA	TRBJ2-3	CASRPGQGVNTQYF	TGTGCCAGTAGGCCGGGACAGGGCGTAAATACGCAGTATTTT
TRBV7-8	NA	NA	TRBJ1-4	CASSLVEARDEKLFF	TGTGCCAGCAGCTTAGTTGAAGCCCGGGATGAAAAACTGTTTTTT
TRBV5-1	NA	NA	TRBJ1-4	CASSLRGGNEKLFF	TGCGCCAGCAGCTTACGGGGGGGAAATGAAAAACTGTTTTTT
TRBV6-5	NA	NA	TRBJ2-7	CASRGQTGAVNEQYF	TGTGCCAGCAGGGGCCAAACGGGAGCGGTAAACGAGCAGTACTTC
TRBV5-1	TRBD1	NA	TRBJ1-1	CASSRDPGQGAEAFF	TGCGCCAGCAGCAGGGACCCGGGACAGGGGGCTGAAGCTTTCTTT
TRBV5-1	TRBD1	NA	TRBJ2-7	CASSLTGGTYEQYF	TGCGCCAGCAGCTTGACAGGGGGCACCTACGAGCAGTACTTC
TRBV5-4	TRBD2	NA	TRBJ2-3	CASSSGLAGGVDTQYF	TGTGCCAGCAGCTCGGGACTAGCGGGAGGTGTAGATACGCAGTATTTT